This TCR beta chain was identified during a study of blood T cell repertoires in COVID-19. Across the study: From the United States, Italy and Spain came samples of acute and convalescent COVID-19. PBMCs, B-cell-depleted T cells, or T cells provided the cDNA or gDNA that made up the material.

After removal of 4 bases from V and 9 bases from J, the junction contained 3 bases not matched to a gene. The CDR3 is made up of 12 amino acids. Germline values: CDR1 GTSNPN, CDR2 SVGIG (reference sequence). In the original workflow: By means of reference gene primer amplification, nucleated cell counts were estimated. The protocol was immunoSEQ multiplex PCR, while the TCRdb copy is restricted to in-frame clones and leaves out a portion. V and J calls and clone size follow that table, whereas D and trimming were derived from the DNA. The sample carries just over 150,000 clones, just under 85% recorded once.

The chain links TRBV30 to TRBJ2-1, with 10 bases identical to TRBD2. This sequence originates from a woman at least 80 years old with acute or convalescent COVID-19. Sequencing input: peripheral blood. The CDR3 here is CAWKRTSGEQFF. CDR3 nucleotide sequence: TGTGCCTGGAAGCGGACTAGCGGTGAGCAGTTCTTC.